This TCR beta chain stems from a study of technical replicates of blood from a few donors. The CDR3 runs 15 residues. Germline loops: CDR1 SGHRS, CDR2 YFSETQ. Trimming cost V 3 bases and J 4 bases, with 15 bases left between them. The method was immunoSEQ multiplex PCR; TCRdb's version includes in-frame clones alone and lacks a portion of them. In the table there are about 66,000 clones, roughly 90% of which are singletons. The V and J genes are TRBV5-1 and TRBJ2-3, with a weak D call TRBD2 (5 bases). This receptor was identified in a human donor in good health. Some clones in this sample may be carry-over from other donors' samples. The sample comprised PBMCs. CDR3 sequence reads: CASSSGGNLADTQYF. CDR3 sequence (DNA): TGCGCCAGCAGCTCAGGAGGTAACCTGGCAGATACGCAGTATTTT. Supplemented by reference TRBV5-1 and TRBJ2-3, the full variable domain reads KAGVTQTPRYLIKTRGQQVTLSCSPISGHRSVSWYQQTPGQGLQFLFEYFSETQRNKGNFPGRFSGRQFSNSRSEMNVSTLELGDSALYLCASSSGGNLADTQYFGPGTRLTVL.